Sequencing of this T cell receptor beta chain was carried out in a study of blood T cell repertoires in COVID-19. Study background: Acute-phase and convalescent COVID-19 samples originated in the United States, Italy and Spain. T cells, B-cell-depleted T cells, or PBMCs provided the cDNA or gDNA that served as material.

Study processing details: Estimation of nucleated cell counts relied on the amplification of reference gene primers. Only in-frame clones appear in the TCRdb table, and some are missing; sequencing was by immunoSEQ multiplex PCR. V and J calls plus clone size are reproduced from that table; the DNA served to infer D and trimming. The sample holds 150,000 to 200,000 clones, roughly 80% seen once. Germline V gene sequence: CDR1 SGHDN, CDR2 FVKESK. V lost 4 bases and J lost 0, with 9 bases in between. CDR3 size: 14 residues. Sequences were obtained from peripheral blood. The TCR comes from a woman aged 30 to 39 with acute or convalescent COVID-19. V is TRBV14 and J is TRBJ1-1, with D unresolved. DNA of the CDR3: TGTGCCAGCAGCCCGTTACACATGAACACTGAAGCTTTCTTT. Amino acids: CASSPLHMNTEAFF.